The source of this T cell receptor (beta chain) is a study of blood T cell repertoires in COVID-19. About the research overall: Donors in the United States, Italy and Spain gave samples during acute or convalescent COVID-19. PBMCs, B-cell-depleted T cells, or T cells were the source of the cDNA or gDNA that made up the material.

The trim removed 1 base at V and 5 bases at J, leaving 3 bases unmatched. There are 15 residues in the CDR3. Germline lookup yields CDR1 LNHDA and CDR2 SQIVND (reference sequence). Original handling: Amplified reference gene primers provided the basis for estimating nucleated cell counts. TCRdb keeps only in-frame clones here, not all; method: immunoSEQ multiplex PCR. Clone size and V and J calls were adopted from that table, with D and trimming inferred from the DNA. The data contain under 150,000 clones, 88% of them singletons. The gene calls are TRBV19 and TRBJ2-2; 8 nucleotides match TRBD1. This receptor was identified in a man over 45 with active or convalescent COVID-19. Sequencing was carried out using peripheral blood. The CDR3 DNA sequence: TGTGCCAGTAGTATAGGACAGGGGAGAACCGGGGAGCTGTTTTTT. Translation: CASSIGQGRTGELFF. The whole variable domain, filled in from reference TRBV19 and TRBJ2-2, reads DGGITQSPKYLFRKEGQNVTLSCEQNLNHDAMYWYRQDPGQGLRLIYYSQIVNDFQKGDIAEGYSVSREKKESFPLTVTSAQKNPTAFYLCASSIGQGRTGELFFGEGSRLTVL.